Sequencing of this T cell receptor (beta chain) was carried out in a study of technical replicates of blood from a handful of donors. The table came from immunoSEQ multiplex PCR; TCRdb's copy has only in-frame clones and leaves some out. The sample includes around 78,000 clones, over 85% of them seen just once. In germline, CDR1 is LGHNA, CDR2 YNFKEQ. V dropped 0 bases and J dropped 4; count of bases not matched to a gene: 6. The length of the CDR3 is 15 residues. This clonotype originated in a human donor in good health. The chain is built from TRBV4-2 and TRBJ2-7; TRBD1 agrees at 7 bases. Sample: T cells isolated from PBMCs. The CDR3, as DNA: TGTGCCAGCAGCCAAGATGAGGGGGCCGAGTACGAGCAGTACTTC. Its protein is CASSQDEGAEYEQYF.